Shown below are 9 T cell receptor beta chains from a single sample sequenced in a study of T cells in Graves' hyperthyroidism and ophthalmopathy. RNA transcripts served as the template for amplifying TCR beta CDR3 regions. RT-PCR in the first round (using the HTBI primer set) targeted the TCR CDR3. TCRdb reprocessed the multiplex PCR reads via MiXCR and lists one record per CDR3 protein. The top ten clones hold about 11% of a sample with roughly 500,000 distinct CDR3 sequences, roughly 24% of them seen once. Material: blood. All receptors derive from a woman aged 25 to 45 with Graves' ophthalmopathy.

This clonotype was found a few times. The chain recombines TRBV6-1 with TRBJ2-4; weak D call: TRBD2 (5 bases). Germline assignment: CDR1 MNHNS and CDR2 SASEGT. Trimming stripped 2 bases from V and 0 bases from J, with 8 bases between. The CDR3 loop spans 15 amino acids. The CDR3 spells CASSERGSAKNIQYF. The CDR3 DNA is TGTGCCAGCAGTGAACGAGGGTCAGCCAAAAACATTCAGTACTTC.

This clonotype was seen a few times. One junction end does not reproduce the germline sequence, and a read error may be involved. The chain combines TRBV6-5 with TRBJ2-5; TRBD2 agrees at 7 bases. From germline, CDR1 is MNHEY and CDR2 SVGAGI. The CDR3 runs 14 residues. CDR3 amino acids: CASSYGEGLETQYF. The CDR3 DNA reads TGTGCCAGCAGTTACGGGGAGGGTTTGGAGACCCAATACTTC.

The sample holds many counts of this clonotype. The rearrangement joins TRBV19 to TRBJ2-4; D uncertain. CDR1 LNHDA and CDR2 SQIVND come from the germline V gene (reference sequence). V was cut by 5 bases and J by 0 bases, with 11 bases left in between. This CDR3 contains 15 residues. The CDR3 DNA sequence: TGTGCCAGTAGTCATCAGCAACTAGCCAAAAACATTCAGTACTTC. Translating it yields CASSHQQLAKNIQYF.

This clonotype showed up many times. This chain connects TRBV18 to TRBJ1-2; D is ambiguous. CDR1 KGHSH and CDR2 LQKENI come from the germline V gene. V lost 0 bases and J lost 4, with 9 bases in between. This CDR3 spans 14 amino acids. CDR3 nucleotide sequence: TGTGCCAGCTCACCACCGGTGGAGAGCTATGGCTACACCTTC. Translating gives CASSPPVESYGYTF.

This clonotype was seen ten or more times. V usage is TRBV6-2 or TRBV6-3 and J usage is TRBJ2-5, with D unresolved. V was cut by 0 bases and J by 2 bases, with 4 bases left in between. Germline V gives CDR1 MNHEY, CDR2 SVGEGT. The CDR3 is 13 residues long. The CDR3 region is CASSYSGQETQYF. In nucleotides, the CDR3 is TGTGCCAGCAGTTACTCAGGGCAAGAGACCCAGTACTTC.

The rearrangement links TRBV5-6 to TRBJ2-5; D is unclear. Germline CDR1 SGHDT, CDR2 YYEEEE. The CDR3 sequence is 14 residues long. V dropped 1 base and J dropped 2 bases, with 9 bases sitting between them. The CDR3 DNA is TGTGCCAGCAGCTTGTGGACCCCTCAAGAGACCCAGTACTTC. Translation: CASSLWTPQETQYF.

There are many counts of this clonotype. The V call is TRBV27, the J call TRBJ1-2; no firm D call. Trimming stripped 4 bases from V and 7 bases from J, with 19 bases between. This CDR3 has 15 residues. Germline CDR1 and CDR2: MNHEY and SMNVEV (reference sequence). CDR3 loop: CASSSYTASGGGYTF. For the CDR3, the DNA is TGTGCCAGCAGTTCGTATACAGCGTCCGGAGGTGGCTACACCTTC.

In this sample, this clonotype turned up many times. Here the CDR3 reads CSARGIITDTGELFF. As DNA, the CDR3 is TGCAGTGCTAGAGGGATTATCACAGACACCGGGGAGCTGTTTTTT. This chain joins TRBV20-1 and TRBJ2-2; D is uncertain. From germline, CDR1 is DFQATT and CDR2 SNEGSKA (reference sequence). The V gene lost 1 base and the J gene lost 3 bases, with 12 bases spanning the gap. The CDR3 has 15 residues.

This clonotype showed up just a few times. A read error is possible here, since a much larger clone lies one base away. The rearrangement joins TRBV12-3 or TRBV12-4 to TRBJ2-2; possible D gene TRBD2, 7 bases. The CDR3 spans 16 residues. CDR3 residues: CASSFEGGAWTGELCF. CDR3 nucleotides: TGTGCCAGCAGTTTCGAAGGGGGGGCGTGGACCGGGGAGCTGTGTTTT.